A selection of T cell receptor beta chains follows, all from one sample in a study of neurological immune-mediated disorders. TCRdb recomputed calls from the 5' RACE reads with MiXCR, one row per CDR3 protein. The repertoire consists of about 59,000 distinct CDR3 sequences, with about 24% occurring once and the leading ten covering 4.6%. The specimen was PBMCs. All receptors come from a man aged 55 to 70 with HTLV-1-associated myelopathy (HAM/TSP). Both conserved end residues are part of each CDR3. The D gene is left open where the match is weak. Rows may omit the clone size; those that give it use once, few, many or a size class.

D	size	V	J	CDR3	DNA
-	many	TRBV5-1	TRBJ1-4	CASSLATVQGGEKLFF	TGCGCCAGCAGCTTGGCCACCGTCCAGGGAGGGGAAAAACTGTTTTTT
TRBD2	many	TRBV10-3	TRBJ2-3	CAISGPGLAGNTQYF	TGTGCCATCAGTGGCCCGGGACTAGCGGGGAATACGCAGTATTTT
-	many	TRBV20-1	TRBJ2-3	CSASQFTGETQYF	TGCAGTGCTAGTCAATTTACGGGGGAAACGCAGTATTTT
-	many	TRBV29-1	TRBJ1-1	CSVEGLTAHTEAFF	TGCAGCGTTGAAGGTCTGACAGCTCACACTGAAGCTTTCTTT
TRBD2	many	TRBV7-2	TRBJ2-7	CASSRLAGPYEQYF	TGTGCCAGCAGCCGACTAGCGGGACCCTACGAGCAGTACTTC
-	many	TRBV29-1	TRBJ1-3	CSVEDPGRSGNTIYF	TGCAGCGTTGAAGATCCAGGTAGATCTGGAAACACCATATATTTT
-	many	TRBV5-1	TRBJ2-7	CASSLGGGGQYEQYF	TGCGCCAGCAGCTTGGGAGGTGGGGGGCAGTACGAGCAGTACTTC
TRBD2	many	TRBV6-5	TRBJ2-5	CASSSPGLAEETQYF	TGTGCCAGCAGTTCCCCGGGACTAGCGGAAGAGACCCAGTACTTC
-	many	TRBV19	TRBJ1-5	CASSPSPGRNQPQHF	TGTGCCAGTAGTCCGTCCCCAGGGAGGAATCAGCCCCAGCATTTT
-	many	TRBV28	TRBJ1-2	CASSKGGPYGYTF	TGTGCCAGCAGCAAAGGAGGGCCCTATGGCTACACCTTC
-	many	TRBV7-9	TRBJ1-4	CASSFSSNEKLFF	TGTGCCAGCAGCTTCAGCTCTAATGAAAAACTGTTTTTT
-	many	TRBV2	TRBJ1-2	CASSMDKTRGYGYTF	TGTGCCAGCAGTATGGACAAGACTCGAGGCTATGGCTACACCTTC
TRBD1	-	TRBV5-1	TRBJ2-3	CASMGQQFTDTQYF	TGCGCCAGCATGGGACAGCAATTCACAGATACGCAGTATTTT
TRBD2	-	TRBV5-4	TRBJ2-1	CASSLSGGLYNEQFF	TGTGCCAGCAGCTTGTCGGGAGGCCTCTACAATGAGCAGTTCTTC
TRBD1	many	TRBV7-3	TRBJ1-3	CASSPPGQGGNTIYF	TGTGCCAGCAGCCCCCCCGGACAGGGGGGGAACACCATATATTTT
-	few	TRBV29-1	TRBJ2-7	CSVSGEYYEQYF	TGCAGCGTCTCGGGGGAATACTACGAGCAGTACTTC
-	many	TRBV29-1	TRBJ2-1	CSVEELPSATSYNEQFF	TGCAGCGTTGAAGAGTTGCCTAGCGCAACCTCCTACAATGAGCAGTTCTTC
-	many	TRBV7-8	TRBJ1-5	CASSLASQVPNQPQHF	TGTGCCAGCAGCTTAGCGAGCCAGGTACCTAATCAGCCCCAGCATTTT
-	many	TRBV5-1	TRBJ2-1	CASSFTMAGQQERYNEQFF	TGCGCCAGCAGCTTCACTATGGCCGGCCAACAAGAACGTTACAATGAGCAGTTCTTC
-	medium-sized	TRBV28	TRBJ2-7	CASSSSPIQTRTTYEQYF	TGTGCCAGCAGTTCCAGCCCAATACAGACTCGAACCACCTACGAGCAGTACTTC
-	many	TRBV5-6	TRBJ2-3	CASRSTRGTQYF	TGTGCCAGCAGGTCGACTAGAGGTACGCAGTATTTT
-	few	TRBV7-9	TRBJ1-2	CASSLEVYGYTF	TGTGCCAGCAGCTTAGAAGTCTACGGCTACACCTTC
-	-	TRBV29-1	TRBJ2-7	CSVEAGTYEQYF	TGCAGCGTTGAGGCAGGGACCTACGAGCAGTACTTC
-	many	TRBV7-9	TRBJ2-2	CASSPTRETNTGELFF	TGTGCCAGCAGCCCAACCCGGGAAACGAACACCGGGGAGCTGTTTTTT
-	once	TRBV7-6	TRBJ2-5	CASSLAGKAGRYQETQYF	TGTGCCAGCAGCTTAGCGGGAAAGGCAGGGCGGTACCAAGAGACCCAGTACTTC
TRBD1	-	TRBV10-3	TRBJ2-2	CAISESYGQGRAGELFF	TGTGCCATCAGTGAGTCCTACGGACAGGGTCGGGCCGGGGAGCTGTTTTTT
-	many	TRBV5-5	TRBJ2-7	CASTLTPLLSYEQYF	TGTGCCAGCACCCTAACACCTCTCCTCTCCTACGAGCAGTACTTC
-	-	TRBV9	TRBJ2-5	CASGPVLQETQYF	TGTGCCAGCGGGCCCGTCCTGCAAGAGACCCAGTACTTC
-	many	TRBV19	TRBJ2-7	CASSIGGTSYEQYF	TGTGCCAGTAGTATAGGGGGTACCTCCTACGAGCAGTACTTC
-	many	TRBV10-3	TRBJ2-3	CAISGNAGPSTDTQYF	TGTGCCATCAGCGGAAACGCGGGTCCCAGCACAGATACGCAGTATTTT
TRBD1	-	TRBV5-1	TRBJ2-2	CASSSGQGAGGELFF	TGCGCCAGCAGCTCGGGACAGGGGGCAGGCGGGGAGCTGTTTTTT
-	-	TRBV12-3/TRBV12-4	TRBJ1-6	CASSFSVNSPLHF	TGTGCCAGCAGTTTCTCCGTAAATTCACCCCTCCACTTT
-	once	TRBV5-1	TRBJ1-1	CASSLKKANTEAFF	TGCGCCAGCAGCCTAAAGAAGGCGAACACTGAAGCTTTCTTT
TRBD1	many	TRBV4-2	TRBJ1-6	CASSLNRGESSPLHF	TGTGCCAGCAGCCTCAACAGGGGGGAAAGTTCACCCCTCCACTTT
TRBD1	many	TRBV14	TRBJ1-1	CASSQGVTGLALNTEAFF	TGTGCCAGCAGCCAAGGGGTGACAGGGTTGGCCCTGAACACTGAAGCTTTCTTT
TRBD1	-	TRBV5-1	TRBJ2-1	CASSLRGGSDNEQFF	TGCGCCAGCAGCTTAAGAGGGGGCAGCGACAATGAGCAGTTCTTC
-	many	TRBV20-1	TRBJ1-4	CSARIRGNNEKLFF	TGCAGTGCTCGTATCCGAGGAAATAATGAAAAACTGTTTTTT
-	many	TRBV28	TRBJ2-2	CASSWDREYTGELFF	TGTGCCAGCAGCTGGGACCGCGAATACACCGGGGAGCTGTTTTTT
-	many	TRBV28	TRBJ2-6	CASSFAGAGANVLTF	TGTGCCAGCAGTTTTGCTGGGGCTGGGGCCAACGTCCTGACTTTC
-	many	TRBV20-1	TRBJ2-3	CSARLAADTQYF	TGCAGTGCTAGACTAGCCGCAGATACGCAGTATTTT
-	-	TRBV15	TRBJ2-1	CATSRDGVSRVQFF	TGTGCCACCAGCAGAGATGGGGTTTCTAGGGTGCAGTTCTTC
-	many	TRBV7-2	TRBJ1-5	CASSLVGGRPQHF	TGTGCCAGCAGCTTAGTTGGGGGTAGGCCCCAGCATTTT
-	many	TRBV5-1	TRBJ2-5	CASSFGRSGVGGETQYF	TGCGCCAGCAGCTTCGGTAGATCGGGTGTCGGTGGAGAGACCCAGTACTTC
TRBD2	many	TRBV7-9	TRBJ2-1	CASSLAQGGRAHEQFF	TGTGCCAGCAGCTTAGCGCAGGGCGGGAGGGCCCATGAGCAGTTCTTC
-	-	TRBV15	TRBJ2-3	CATSSGSTDTQYF	TGTGCCACCAGCAGCGGGAGCACAGATACGCAGTATTTT
-	many	TRBV7-2	TRBJ2-1	CASSSTSGWGNEQFF	TGTGCCAGCAGCAGTACAAGCGGGTGGGGCAATGAGCAGTTCTTC
TRBD2	many	TRBV5-1	TRBJ2-3	CASSLGLAGVTRVDTQYF	TGCGCCAGCAGCTTGGGCCTAGCGGGAGTAACAAGAGTTGATACGCAGTATTTT
-	-	TRBV7-9	TRBJ1-1	CASSLEGNRDTEAFF	TGTGCCAGCAGCTTAGAAGGTAACAGGGACACTGAAGCTTTCTTT
-	-	TRBV11-2	TRBJ2-3	CASSLGRQYF	TGTGCCAGCAGCTTAGGGAGGCAGTATTTT
-	many	TRBV29-1	TRBJ2-1	CSVAPPRRAYNEQFF	TGCAGCGTTGCCCCGCCTCGAAGGGCCTACAATGAGCAGTTCTTC
-	many	TRBV20-1	TRBJ2-1	CSARGGNEQFF	TGCAGTGCTAGGGGGGGCAATGAGCAGTTCTTC
TRBD1	many	TRBV25-1	TRBJ1-3	CASSALTGGGNTIYF	TGTGCCAGCAGTGCCTTGACAGGGGGCGGAAACACCATATATTTT
TRBD2	-	TRBV20-1	TRBJ2-2	CSASPSGLGRTGELFF	TGCAGTGCTAGCCCCTCGGGACTAGGTCGAACCGGGGAGCTGTTTTTT
-	once	TRBV5-6	TRBJ1-6	CFSSSDGQLNSPLHF	TGTTTCAGCAGCTCCGACGGACAGCTTAATTCACCCCTCCACTTT
TRBD2	many	TRBV5-1	TRBJ2-5	CASSPGVAGVQETQYF	TGCGCCAGCAGCCCCGGGGTAGCGGGGGTCCAAGAGACCCAGTACTTC
-	many	TRBV29-1	TRBJ2-3	CSAMTGGSTDTQYF	TGCAGCGCCATGACCGGAGGAAGCACAGATACGCAGTATTTT
-	many	TRBV12-3/TRBV12-4	TRBJ2-3	CASSLGAAATDTQYF	TGTGCCAGCAGTTTGGGGGCAGCTGCCACAGATACGCAGTATTTT